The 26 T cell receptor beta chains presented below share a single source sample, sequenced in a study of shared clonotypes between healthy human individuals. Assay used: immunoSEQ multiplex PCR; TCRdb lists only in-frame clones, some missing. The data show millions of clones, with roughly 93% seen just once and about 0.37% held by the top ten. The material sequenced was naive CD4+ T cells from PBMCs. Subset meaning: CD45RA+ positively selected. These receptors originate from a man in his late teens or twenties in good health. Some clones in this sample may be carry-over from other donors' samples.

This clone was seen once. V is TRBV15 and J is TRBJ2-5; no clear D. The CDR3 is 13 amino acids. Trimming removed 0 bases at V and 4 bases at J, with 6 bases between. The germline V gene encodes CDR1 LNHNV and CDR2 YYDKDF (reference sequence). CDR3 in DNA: TGTGCCACCAGCAGAGAGGACGCAGAGACCCAGTACTTC. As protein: CATSREDAETQYF.

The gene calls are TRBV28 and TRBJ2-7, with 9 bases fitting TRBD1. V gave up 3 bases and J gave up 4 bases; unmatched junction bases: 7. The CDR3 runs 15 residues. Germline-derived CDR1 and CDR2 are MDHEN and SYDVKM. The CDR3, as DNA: TGTGCCAGCAGTTTTACCGGGACAGGGCTTTACGAGCAGTACTTC. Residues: CASSFTGTGLYEQYF.

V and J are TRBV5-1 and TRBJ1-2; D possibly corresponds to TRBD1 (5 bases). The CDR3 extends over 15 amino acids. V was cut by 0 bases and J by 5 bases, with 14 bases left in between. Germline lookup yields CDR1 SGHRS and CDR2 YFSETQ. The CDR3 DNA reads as TGCGCCAGCAGCTTGGAGGGGCAGTTTTATTATGGCTACACCTTC. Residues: CASSLEGQFYYGYTF.

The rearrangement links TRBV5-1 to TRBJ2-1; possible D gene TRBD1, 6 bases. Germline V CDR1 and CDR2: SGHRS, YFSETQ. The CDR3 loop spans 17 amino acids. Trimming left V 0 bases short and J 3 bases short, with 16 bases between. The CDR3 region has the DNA TGCGCCAGCAGCTTGGCCAAGGGACAACTTAGCTACAATGAGCAGTTCTTC. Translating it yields CASSLAKGQLSYNEQFF.

CDR3 loop: CASRALTGTGSYNEQFF. In DNA form, the CDR3 reads TGTGCCAGCAGAGCCCTGACTGGGACAGGGTCCTACAATGAGCAGTTCTTC. The gene calls are TRBV27 and TRBJ2-1; TRBD1 matches 9 bases. V lost 6 bases to trimming and J lost 1 base; unmatched junction nucleotides: 10. This CDR3 has 17 residues. The germline CDR1 and CDR2 sequences are MNHEY and SMNVEV (reference sequence).

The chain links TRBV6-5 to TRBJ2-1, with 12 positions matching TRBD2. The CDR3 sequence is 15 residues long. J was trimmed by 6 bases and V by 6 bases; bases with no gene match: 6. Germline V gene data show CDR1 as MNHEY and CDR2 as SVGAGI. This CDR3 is CASRPSGRAFNEQFF. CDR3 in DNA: TGTGCCAGCAGACCTAGCGGGAGGGCCTTCAATGAGCAGTTCTTC.

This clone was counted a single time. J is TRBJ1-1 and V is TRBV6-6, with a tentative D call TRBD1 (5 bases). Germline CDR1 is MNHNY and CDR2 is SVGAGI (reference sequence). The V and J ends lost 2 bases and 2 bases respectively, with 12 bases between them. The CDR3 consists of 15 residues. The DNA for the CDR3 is TGTGCCAGCAGTTACCCGCGGGGGTCAAACACTGAAGCTTTCTTT. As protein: CASSYPRGSNTEAFF.

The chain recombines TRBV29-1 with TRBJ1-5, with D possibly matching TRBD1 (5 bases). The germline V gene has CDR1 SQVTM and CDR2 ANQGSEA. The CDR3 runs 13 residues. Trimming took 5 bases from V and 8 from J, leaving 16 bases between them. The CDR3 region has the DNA TGCAGCGTTTCTTGGCAGGGTGCTGAGCCCCAGCATTTT. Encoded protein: CSVSWQGAEPQHF. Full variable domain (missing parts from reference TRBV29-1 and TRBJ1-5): SAVISQKPSRDICQRGTSLTIQCQVDSQVTMMFWYRQQPGQSLTLIATANQGSEATYESGFVIDKFPISRPNLTFSTLTVSNMSPEDSSIYLCSVSWQGAEPQHFGDGTRLSIL.

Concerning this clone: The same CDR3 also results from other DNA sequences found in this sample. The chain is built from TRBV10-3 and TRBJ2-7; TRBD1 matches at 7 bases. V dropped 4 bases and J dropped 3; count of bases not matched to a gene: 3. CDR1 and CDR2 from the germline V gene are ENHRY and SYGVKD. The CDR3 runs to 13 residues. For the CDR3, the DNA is TGTGCCATCAGTGGGACAGGCGACTACGAGCAGTACTTC. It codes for CAISGTGDYEQYF.

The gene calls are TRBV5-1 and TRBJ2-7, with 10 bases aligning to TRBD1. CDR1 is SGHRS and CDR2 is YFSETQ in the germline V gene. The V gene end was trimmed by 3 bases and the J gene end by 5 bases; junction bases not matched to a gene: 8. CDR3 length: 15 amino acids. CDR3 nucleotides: TGCGCCAGCAGCTCCCGTCCCGGGACAGGGGACGAGCAGTACTTC. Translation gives CASSSRPGTGDEQYF.

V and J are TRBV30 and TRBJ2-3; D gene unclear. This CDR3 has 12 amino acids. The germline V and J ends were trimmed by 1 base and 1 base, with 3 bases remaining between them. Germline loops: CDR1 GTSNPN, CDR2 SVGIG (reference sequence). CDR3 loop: CAWSEGTDTQYF. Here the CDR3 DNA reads TGTGCCTGGAGTGAGGGCACAGATACGCAGTATTTT.

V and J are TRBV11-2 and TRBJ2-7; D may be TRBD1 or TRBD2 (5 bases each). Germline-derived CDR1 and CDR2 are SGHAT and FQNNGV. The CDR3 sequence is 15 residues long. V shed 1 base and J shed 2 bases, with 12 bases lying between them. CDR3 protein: CASSLGGRPPYEQYF. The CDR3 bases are TGTGCCAGCAGCTTAGGGGGGAGACCCCCCTACGAGCAGTACTTC. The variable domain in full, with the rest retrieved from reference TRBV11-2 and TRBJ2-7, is EAGVAQSPRYKIIEKRQSVAFWCNPISGHATLYWYQQILGQGPKLLIQFQNNGVVDDSQLPKDRFSAERLKGVDSTLKIQPAKLEDSAVYLCASSLGGRPPYEQYFGPGTRLTVT.

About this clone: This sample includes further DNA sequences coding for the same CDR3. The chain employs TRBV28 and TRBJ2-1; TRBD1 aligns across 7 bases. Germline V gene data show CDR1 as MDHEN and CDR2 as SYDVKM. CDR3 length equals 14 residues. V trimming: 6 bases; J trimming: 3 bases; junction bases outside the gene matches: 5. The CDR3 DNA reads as TGTGCCAGCAGCCTGACAGGGAACTACAATGAGCAGTTCTTC. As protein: CASSLTGNYNEQFF.

CDR3 protein: CASSLDRGLLSGYTF. In DNA form, the CDR3 reads TGTGCCAGCAGCTTGGACAGGGGGCTTTTAAGTGGCTACACCTTC. The J gene is TRBJ1-2, the V gene TRBV7-9; 11 bases are shared with TRBD1. The CDR3 covers 15 residues. The V and J ends lost 3 bases and 7 bases, in that order; junction bases with no gene match: 7. The germline V gene encodes CDR1 SEHNR and CDR2 FQNEAQ (reference sequence). Variable domain in full (rest from reference TRBV7-9 and TRBJ1-2): DTGVSQNPRHKITKRGQNVTFRCDPISEHNRLYWYRQTLGQGPEFLTYFQNEAQLEKSRLLSDRFSAERPKGSFSTLEIQRTEQGDSAMYLCASSLDRGLLSGYTFGSGTRLTVV.

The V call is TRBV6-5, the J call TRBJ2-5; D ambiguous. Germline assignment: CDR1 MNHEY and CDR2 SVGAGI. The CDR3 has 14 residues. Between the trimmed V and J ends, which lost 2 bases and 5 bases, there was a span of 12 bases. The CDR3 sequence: CASSYGQPWETQYF. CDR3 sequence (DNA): TGTGCCAGCAGTTACGGGCAGCCCTGGGAGACCCAGTACTTC.

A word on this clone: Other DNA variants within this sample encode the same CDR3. The DNA of the CDR3 is TGTGCCAGCAGCCCGGACAGGGGGTTCTACGAGCAGTACTTC. Translating gives CASSPDRGFYEQYF. The chain joins TRBV7-2 to TRBJ2-7; 10 bases align to TRBD1. The CDR3 consists of 14 residues. Trimming at V came to 5 bases and at J to 3 bases, leaving 4 bases not matched to a gene. CDR1 and CDR2 from the germline V gene are SGHTA and FQGNSA.

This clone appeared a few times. DNA of the CDR3: TGTGCCAGCAGTGAGCTAGAAGGGCTCTCTGGAAACACCATATATTTT. Its translation is CASSELEGLSGNTIYF. The V gene is TRBV6-1, the J gene TRBJ1-3; D ambiguous. The CDR3 extends over 16 amino acids. V lost 3 bases, J lost 0 bases, and 12 bases lay in between. Per the germline V gene, CDR1 is MNHNS and CDR2 is SASEGT.

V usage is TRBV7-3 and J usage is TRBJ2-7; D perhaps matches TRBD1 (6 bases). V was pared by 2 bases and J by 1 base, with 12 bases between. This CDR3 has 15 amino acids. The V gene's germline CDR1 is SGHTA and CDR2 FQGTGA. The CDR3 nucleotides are TGTGCCAGCAGCTTAGCAGGGGACAAGTCCTACGAGCAGTACTTC. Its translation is CASSLAGDKSYEQYF.

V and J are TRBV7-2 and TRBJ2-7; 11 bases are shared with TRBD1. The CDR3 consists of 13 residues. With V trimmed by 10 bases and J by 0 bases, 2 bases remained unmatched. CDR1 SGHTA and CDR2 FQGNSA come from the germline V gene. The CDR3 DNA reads TGTGCCACCGGGACAGGGGGCTCCTACGAGCAGTACTTC. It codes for CATGTGGSYEQYF. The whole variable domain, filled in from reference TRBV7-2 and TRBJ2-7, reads GAGVSQSPSNKVTEKGKDVELRCDPISGHTALYWYRQSLGQGLEFLIYFQGNSAPDKSGLPSDRFSAERTGGSVSTLTIQRTQQEDSAVYLCATGTGGSYEQYFGPGTRLTVT.

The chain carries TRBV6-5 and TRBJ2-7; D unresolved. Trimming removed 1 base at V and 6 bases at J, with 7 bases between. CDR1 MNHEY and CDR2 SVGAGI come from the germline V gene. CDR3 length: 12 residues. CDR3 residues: CASSYYPGEQYF. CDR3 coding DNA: TGTGCCAGCAGTTACTATCCCGGCGAGCAGTACTTC.

CDR3 in amino acids: CASSFMDEQFF. The CDR3 bases are TGCGCCAGCAGCTTCATGGATGAGCAGTTCTTC. This chain uses TRBV5-1 with TRBJ2-1; D gene ambiguous. CDR1 and CDR2 from the germline V gene are SGHRS and YFSETQ. There are 11 residues in the CDR3. V was trimmed by 2 bases and J by 8 bases, leaving 5 bases between them.

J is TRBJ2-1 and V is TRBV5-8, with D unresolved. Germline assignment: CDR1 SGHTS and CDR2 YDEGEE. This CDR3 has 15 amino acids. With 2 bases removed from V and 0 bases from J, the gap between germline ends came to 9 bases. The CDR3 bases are TGTGCCAGCAGCTTTAGAGTGAGCTCCTACAATGAGCAGTTCTTC. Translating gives CASSFRVSSYNEQFF.

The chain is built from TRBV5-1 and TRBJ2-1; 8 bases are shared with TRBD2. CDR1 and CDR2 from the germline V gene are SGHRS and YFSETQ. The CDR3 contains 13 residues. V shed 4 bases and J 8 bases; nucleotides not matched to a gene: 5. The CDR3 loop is CASSAGLEHEQFF. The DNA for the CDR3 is TGCGCCAGCAGCGCGGGACTAGAACATGAGCAGTTCTTC.

The CDR3 is CSVARGRSMSSQETQYF. The CDR3 region has the DNA TGCAGCGTTGCCCGGGGACGGAGTATGTCCTCTCAAGAGACCCAGTACTTC. V gene TRBV29-1 combines with J gene TRBJ2-5, with D tentatively TRBD1 or TRBD2 (5 bases each). Germline V lookup: CDR1 SQVTM, CDR2 ANQGSEA. This CDR3 has 17 residues. V was trimmed by 4 bases and J by 2 bases, leaving 23 bases between them.

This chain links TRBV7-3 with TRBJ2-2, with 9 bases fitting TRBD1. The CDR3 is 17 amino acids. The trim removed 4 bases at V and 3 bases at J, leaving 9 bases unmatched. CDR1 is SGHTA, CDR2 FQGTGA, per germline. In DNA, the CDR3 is TGTGCCAGCAGCTCCCCCCGTAGACAGGGGGACACCGGGGAGCTGTTTTTT. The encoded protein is CASSSPRRQGDTGELFF.

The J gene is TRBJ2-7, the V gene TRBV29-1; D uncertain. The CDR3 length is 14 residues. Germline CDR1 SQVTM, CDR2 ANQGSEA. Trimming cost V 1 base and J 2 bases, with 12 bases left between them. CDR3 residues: CSVEGPESAYEQYF. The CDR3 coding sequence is TGCAGCGTTGAAGGGCCAGAATCCGCCTACGAGCAGTACTTC.